Below, 5 T cell receptor beta chains from the same sample are listed, as sequenced in a study of OX40 agonist ivuxolimab in advanced cancers. The protocol was immunoSEQ multiplex PCR, while the TCRdb copy is restricted to in-frame clones and leaves out a portion. The sample records 90,000 or so clones, about 90% being singletons. The material was CD4+ or CD8+ T cells sorted from blood, obtained in a trial of the OX40 agonist ivuxolimab. These receptors were obtained from an adult with an advanced solid tumor such as melanoma, head and neck, liver or kidney cancer.

The chain is built from TRBV10-1 and TRBJ1-2; D might be TRBD1 (5 bases). Trimming pared 7 bases from V and 0 bases from J, leaving 15 bases between. CDR3 length: 15 amino acids. The V gene's germline CDR1 is WNHNN and CDR2 SYGVQD (reference sequence). This CDR3 is CASNDTPGPNYGYTF. CDR3 DNA: TGCGCCAGCAATGACACACCGGGACCTAACTATGGCTACACCTTC.

The chain combines TRBV30 with TRBJ1-2, with 9 bases matching TRBD1. The CDR3 length is 15 residues. CDR1 and CDR2 (germline): GTSNPN, SVGIG (reference sequence). V lost 2 bases to trimming and J lost 3 bases; unmatched junction nucleotides: 7. In DNA, the CDR3 is TGTGCCTGGAGTACGGGAACAGGGGGCCACTATGGCTACACCTTC. Encoded protein: CAWSTGTGGHYGYTF.

The CDR3 region is CASSEQGSLGPQHF. The CDR3 region has the DNA TGTGCCAGCAGTGAGCAGGGGTCCCTAGGGCCCCAGCATTTT. J is TRBJ1-5 and V is TRBV6-5, with D maybe TRBD1 (6 bases). The CDR3 length is 14 residues. The V end was cut by 5 bases, the J end by 9 bases, with 17 bases between. Germline-derived CDR1 and CDR2 are MNHEY and SVGAGI.

The chain couples TRBV2 to TRBJ1-5; no clear D gene. CDR1 SNHLY and CDR2 FYNNEI come from the germline V gene. The V end lost 2 bases, the J end lost 0 bases, and 11 bases lay between the germline ends. The CDR3 contains 16 residues. CDR3 coding DNA: TGTGCCAGCAGTGAATCGGGAGGGAATAGCAATCAGCCCCAGCATTTT. Amino acid sequence: CASSESGGNSNQPQHF.

The chain has TRBV6-1 and TRBJ1-1, with D unclear. The CDR3 covers 11 residues. Germline CDR1 is MNHNS and CDR2 is SASEGT. V lost 5 bases and J 7 bases, leaving 8 bases between the germline ends. CDR3 in DNA: TGTGCCAGCAGTCCCCTCCATGAAGCTTTCTTT. It is translated as CASSPLHEAFF.